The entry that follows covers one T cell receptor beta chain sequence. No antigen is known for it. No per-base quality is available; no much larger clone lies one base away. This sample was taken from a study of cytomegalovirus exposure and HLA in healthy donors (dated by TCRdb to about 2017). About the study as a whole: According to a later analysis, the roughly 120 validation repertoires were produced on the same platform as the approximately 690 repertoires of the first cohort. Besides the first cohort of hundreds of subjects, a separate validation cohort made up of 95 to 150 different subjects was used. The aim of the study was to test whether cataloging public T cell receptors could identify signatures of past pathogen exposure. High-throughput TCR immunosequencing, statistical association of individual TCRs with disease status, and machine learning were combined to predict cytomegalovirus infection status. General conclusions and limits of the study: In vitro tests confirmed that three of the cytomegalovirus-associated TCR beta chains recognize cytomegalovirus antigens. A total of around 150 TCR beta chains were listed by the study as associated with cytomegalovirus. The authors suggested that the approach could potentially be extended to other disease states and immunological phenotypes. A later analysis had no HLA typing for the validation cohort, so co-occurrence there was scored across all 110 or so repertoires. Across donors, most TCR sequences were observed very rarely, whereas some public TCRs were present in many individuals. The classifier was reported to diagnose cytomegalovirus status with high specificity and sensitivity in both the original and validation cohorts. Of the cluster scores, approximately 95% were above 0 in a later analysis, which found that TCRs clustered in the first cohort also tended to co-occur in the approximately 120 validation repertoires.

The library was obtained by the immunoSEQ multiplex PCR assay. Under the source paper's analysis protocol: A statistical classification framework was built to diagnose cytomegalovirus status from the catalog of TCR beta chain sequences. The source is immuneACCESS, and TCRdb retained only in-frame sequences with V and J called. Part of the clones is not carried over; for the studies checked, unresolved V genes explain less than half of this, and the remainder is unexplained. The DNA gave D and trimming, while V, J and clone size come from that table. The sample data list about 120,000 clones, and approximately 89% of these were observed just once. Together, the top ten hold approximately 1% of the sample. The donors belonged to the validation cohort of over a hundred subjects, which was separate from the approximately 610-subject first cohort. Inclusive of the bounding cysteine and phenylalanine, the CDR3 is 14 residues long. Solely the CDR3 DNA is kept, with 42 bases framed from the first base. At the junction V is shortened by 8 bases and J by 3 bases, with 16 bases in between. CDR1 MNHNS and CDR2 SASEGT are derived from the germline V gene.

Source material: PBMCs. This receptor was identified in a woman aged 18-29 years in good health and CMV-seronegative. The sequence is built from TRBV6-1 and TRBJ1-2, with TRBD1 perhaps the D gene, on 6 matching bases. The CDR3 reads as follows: CASRWDIRDYGYTF. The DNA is TGTGCCAGCCGATGGGACATAAGGGACTATGGCTACACCTTC.